This is a list of T cell receptor beta chains from one sample in a study of T cells in Graves' hyperthyroidism and ophthalmopathy. TCRdb re-analysed the multiplex PCR reads in MiXCR, keeping a single row per CDR3 protein. Among 540,000 or so distinct CDR3 sequences listed, 15% to 19% were seen once. Sequencing was done on a sample of blood. The receptors come from a woman in her 30s with Graves' hyperthyroidism. The conserved cysteine and the conserved F or W are not part of the CDR3 here. Fields, in order: CDR3 protein, CDR3 length, J gene, V gene.

cdr3_aa: ASSPGPSPADTQY; cdr3_length: 13; j_call: TRBJ2-3; v_call: TRBV6-2/TRBV6-3
cdr3_aa: ASNAPLGEKLF; cdr3_length: 11; j_call: TRBJ1-4; v_call: TRBV19
cdr3_aa: AGGEDRGSDEQY; cdr3_length: 12; j_call: TRBJ2-7; v_call: TRBV30
cdr3_aa: ASSLVASGRAVNEQY; cdr3_length: 15; j_call: TRBJ2-7; v_call: TRBV7-9
cdr3_aa: ASSFVAGGDTGELF; cdr3_length: 14; j_call: TRBJ2-2; v_call: TRBV7-6
cdr3_aa: TSSLVSYNEQF; cdr3_length: 11; j_call: TRBJ2-1; v_call: TRBV6-5
cdr3_aa: SARDPAAGGARWSQQY; cdr3_length: 16; j_call: TRBJ2-7; v_call: TRBV20-1
cdr3_aa: AWSTGSSGNTKY; cdr3_length: 12; j_call: TRBJ1-3; v_call: TRBV30
cdr3_aa: ASSVGSREGYT; cdr3_length: 11; j_call: TRBJ1-2; v_call: TRBV7-2
cdr3_aa: AISGTPPTLETQY; cdr3_length: 13; j_call: TRBJ2-5; v_call: TRBV10-3
cdr3_aa: SPWRMGRAGGDEQF; cdr3_length: 14; j_call: TRBJ2-1; v_call: TRBV29-1
cdr3_aa: ASSPSLAGGQETQY; cdr3_length: 14; j_call: TRBJ2-5; v_call: TRBV28
cdr3_aa: ASSSVAGVGNIQY; cdr3_length: 13; j_call: TRBJ2-4; v_call: TRBV5-1
cdr3_aa: SVGVVLYNEQF; cdr3_length: 11; j_call: TRBJ2-1; v_call: TRBV29-1
cdr3_aa: ASSLTPHGSDGYT; cdr3_length: 13; j_call: TRBJ1-2; v_call: TRBV28
cdr3_aa: ASSTGSSPYEQY; cdr3_length: 12; j_call: TRBJ2-7; v_call: TRBV6-1
cdr3_aa: AIRGTSGIAYEQY; cdr3_length: 13; j_call: TRBJ2-7; v_call: TRBV10-3
cdr3_aa: ASSPIQGGGTEAF; cdr3_length: 13; j_call: TRBJ1-1; v_call: TRBV18
cdr3_aa: SVGGLAGRYSDEQY; cdr3_length: 14; j_call: TRBJ2-7; v_call: TRBV29-1
cdr3_aa: SALDPKRGANYYNEQF; cdr3_length: 16; j_call: TRBJ2-1; v_call: TRBV20-1
cdr3_aa: ASSYIGTSTDTQY; cdr3_length: 13; j_call: TRBJ2-3; v_call: TRBV6-2/TRBV6-3
cdr3_aa: ASSTGLAGANEQF; cdr3_length: 13; j_call: TRBJ2-1; v_call: TRBV28
cdr3_aa: ASSVARTSGYNEQF; cdr3_length: 14; j_call: TRBJ2-1; v_call: TRBV9
cdr3_aa: ASGLNDYEQY; cdr3_length: 10; j_call: TRBJ2-7; v_call: TRBV12-3/TRBV12-4
cdr3_aa: AISQGNQPQH; cdr3_length: 10; j_call: TRBJ1-5; v_call: TRBV10-3
cdr3_aa: ASSDFPGSSTDTQY; cdr3_length: 14; j_call: TRBJ2-3; v_call: TRBV9
cdr3_aa: AWSEGHTDTQY; cdr3_length: 11; j_call: TRBJ2-3; v_call: TRBV30
cdr3_aa: ASSFTGTGGDTQY; cdr3_length: 13; j_call: TRBJ2-3; v_call: TRBV7-2
cdr3_aa: ASSPPLAASTDTQY; cdr3_length: 14; j_call: TRBJ2-3; v_call: TRBV18
cdr3_aa: ASSNRDITYEQY; cdr3_length: 12; j_call: TRBJ2-7; v_call: TRBV7-9
cdr3_aa: AISEAGLAGESLYEQY; cdr3_length: 16; j_call: TRBJ2-7; v_call: TRBV10-3
cdr3_aa: ASSFSRDRGPGNIQY; cdr3_length: 15; j_call: TRBJ2-4; v_call: TRBV5-1
cdr3_aa: ASTGSTGELF; cdr3_length: 10; j_call: TRBJ2-2; v_call: TRBV27
cdr3_aa: SARPGLAGDSYNEQF; cdr3_length: 15; j_call: TRBJ2-1; v_call: TRBV20-1
cdr3_aa: SVEDPGTDYGYT; cdr3_length: 12; j_call: TRBJ1-2; v_call: TRBV29-1
cdr3_aa: ASGLAGGTTPPNEQF; cdr3_length: 15; j_call: TRBJ2-1; v_call: TRBV10-2
cdr3_aa: ATQDWEEHTTGELF; cdr3_length: 14; j_call: TRBJ2-2; v_call: TRBV7-9
cdr3_aa: ASSSPGRSRAKNIQY; cdr3_length: 15; j_call: TRBJ2-4; v_call: TRBV5-8
cdr3_aa: ASSLSQYNSPLH; cdr3_length: 12; j_call: TRBJ1-6; v_call: TRBV7-9
cdr3_aa: AWDRAYEQY; cdr3_length: 9; j_call: TRBJ2-7; v_call: TRBV30
cdr3_aa: ASSREGGPYEQY; cdr3_length: 12; j_call: TRBJ2-7; v_call: TRBV7-9
cdr3_aa: ASSGGGQTDTQY; cdr3_length: 12; j_call: TRBJ2-3; v_call: TRBV6-1
cdr3_aa: AWSANKETQY; cdr3_length: 10; j_call: TRBJ2-5; v_call: TRBV30
cdr3_aa: SASGKGLVDTQY; cdr3_length: 12; j_call: TRBJ2-3; v_call: TRBV20-1
cdr3_aa: ASSFPRDTSSYEQY; cdr3_length: 14; j_call: TRBJ2-7; v_call: TRBV7-9
cdr3_aa: ASSLVTGVRTEAF; cdr3_length: 13; j_call: TRBJ1-1; v_call: TRBV28
cdr3_aa: ASRPRNSPLH; cdr3_length: 10; j_call: TRBJ1-6; v_call: TRBV6-2/TRBV6-3
cdr3_aa: ASTRLAGGDEQF; cdr3_length: 12; j_call: TRBJ2-1; v_call: TRBV6-2/TRBV6-3
cdr3_aa: ASSRDTPGAHEQF; cdr3_length: 13; j_call: TRBJ2-1; v_call: TRBV5-8
cdr3_aa: ASSPTGGGWAF; cdr3_length: 11; j_call: TRBJ1-1; v_call: TRBV12-3/TRBV12-4